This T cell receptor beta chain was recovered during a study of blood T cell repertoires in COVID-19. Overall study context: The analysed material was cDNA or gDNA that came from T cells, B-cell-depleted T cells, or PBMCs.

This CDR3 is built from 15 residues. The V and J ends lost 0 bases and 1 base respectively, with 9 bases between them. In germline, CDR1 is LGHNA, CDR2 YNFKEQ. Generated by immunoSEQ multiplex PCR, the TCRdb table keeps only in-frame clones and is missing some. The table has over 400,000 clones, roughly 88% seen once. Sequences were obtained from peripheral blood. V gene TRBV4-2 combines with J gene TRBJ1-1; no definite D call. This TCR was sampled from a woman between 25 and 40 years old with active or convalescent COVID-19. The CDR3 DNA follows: TGTGCCAGCAGCCAAGAATATGCAGAGAACACTGAAGCTTTCTTT. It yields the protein CASSQEYAENTEAFF.